This T cell receptor (beta chain) was sequenced in a study of OX40 agonist ivuxolimab in advanced cancers. Across the whole study: Dosing consisted of intravenous ivuxolimab at 0.01 to 10 mg/kg every 2 weeks. Participants averaged approximately 61 years of age (range roughly 23 to 90) and were roughly 83% male.

Study observations and caveats: On average, CD8+ T cells showed a greater number of expanded clones than CD4+.

Turning to this clone: Its target is not known.

Sequenced by immunoSEQ multiplex PCR; TCRdb stores in-frame clones only, minus some. The data contain about 28,000 clones, more than 75% of them seen just once; the ten biggest clones take up under 30%. Prior autoimmune disease or systemic immunosuppression barred patients. This CDR3 contains 15 residues. Germline assignment: CDR1 MNHEY and CDR2 SVGAGI. V dropped 0 bases and J dropped 9 bases, with 18 bases sitting between them. The receptor comes from an adult with an advanced solid tumor such as melanoma, head and neck, liver or kidney cancer. Sequenced here: CD4+ or CD8+ T cells sorted from blood, sampled in a trial of the OX40 agonist ivuxolimab. This chain uses TRBV6-5 with TRBJ2-7; the D call may be TRBD1 or TRBD2 (5 bases each). The CDR3 sequence is CASSYSSRAYEGQYF. In nucleotides, the CDR3 is TGTGCCAGCAGTTACTCGAGCAGGGCCTACGAGGGGCAGTACTTC.